This T cell receptor beta chain was identified during a study of response to subunit inactivated influenza vaccine. Study outcomes and limitations: Each seasonal influenza vaccination recruits few new T cells, the authors suggested.

Via MiXCR, TCRdb re-called the RT-PCR reads, giving one row per CDR3 protein. The data contain about 830,000 distinct CDR3 sequences, under 20% of them seen just once; the ten biggest clones take up about 11%. The CDR3 loop spans 13 amino acids. V was cut by 0 bases and J by 5 bases, with 8 bases left in between. Per germline, CDR1 ENHRY and CDR2 SYGVKD. Comment on this clonotype: What it binds is unknown.

The sequence was obtained from a man aged 45-65 years who received an inactivated influenza vaccine. Sequencing was performed on PBMCs from blood, taken 4 to 6 days after vaccination. The genes are TRBV10-3 and TRBJ2-7, with unresolved D. CDR3: CAISESASNEQYF. CDR3 nucleotide sequence: TGTGCCATCAGTGAGTCAGCCAGCAACGAGCAGTACTTC.